These T cell receptor beta chains were read from a single sample in a study of blood T cell repertoires in COVID-19. Method: immunoSEQ multiplex PCR; TCRdb's copy keeps in-frame clones and lacks some. The sample shows about 28,000 clones, about 80% of them seen only once. The sequenced material came from peripheral blood. The receptors here all came from a man between 65 and 85 years old with acute or convalescent COVID-19. CDR3s include the opening cysteine and the closing phenylalanine or tryptophan. The D gene is left open where the match is weak. Size values are once, few and many counts, or a class for expanded clones, and some rows have none.

TRBV19	TRBJ1-4	.	once	CASTIGAGRDAKLFF	TGTGCCAGTACCATAGGGGCCGGGAGGGATGCAAAACTGTTTTTT
TRBV11-2	TRBJ2-7	TRBD1	.	CASSLAMTGTGGHEQYF	TGTGCCAGCAGCTTAGCTATGACCGGGACAGGGGGTCACGAGCAGTACTTC
TRBV19	TRBJ2-1	TRBD2	once	CASSILLAGIYNEQFF	TGTGCCAGTAGTATCCTTCTAGCGGGGATTTACAATGAGCAGTTCTTC
TRBV19	TRBJ1-1	.	.	CASSMNGQGRKNTEAFF	TGTGCCAGTAGTATGAACGGGCAGGGTCGTAAAAACACTGAAGCTTTCTTT
TRBV2	TRBJ2-1	TRBD2	.	CASSESREIYNEQFF	TGTGCCAGCAGTGAGTCGCGGGAGATCTACAATGAGCAGTTCTTC
TRBV6-5	TRBJ2-5	.	.	CASNTGRGQRETQYF	TGTGCCAGCAATACGGGGCGGGGACAGAGAGAGACCCAGTACTTC
TRBV6-5	TRBJ2-1	TRBD1	.	CASSYSGTGGNEQFF	TGTGCCAGCAGTTATTCCGGGACAGGGGGGAATGAGCAGTTCTTC
TRBV12-3/TRBV12-4	TRBJ1-1	TRBD1	once	CASGVHRGTEAFF	TGTGCCAGCGGGGTCCACAGGGGTACTGAAGCTTTCTTT
TRBV11-2	TRBJ1-5	.	.	CASSLSSQLSNQPQHF	TGTGCCAGCAGCTTATCGTCACAGCTTAGCAATCAGCCCCAGCATTTT
TRBV5-1	TRBJ2-7	TRBD1	.	CASSYYGTGVLEQYF	TGCGCCAGCAGCTATTACGGGACAGGGGTGCTCGAGCAGTACTTC
TRBV5-8	TRBJ2-5	.	.	CASSFGQRGVETQYF	TGTGCCAGCAGCTTTGGCCAGCGCGGTGTAGAGACCCAGTACTTC
TRBV5-1	TRBJ1-2	TRBD1	once	CASTPDRDRPSYGYTF	TGCGCCAGCACCCCGGACCGGGACAGGCCGTCCTATGGCTACACCTTC
TRBV7-2	TRBJ1-1	.	.	CASSLHEQGNAFF	TGTGCCAGCAGCCTCCACGAGCAGGGCAATGCTTTCTTT
TRBV28	TRBJ2-1	TRBD2	.	CASLLADYNEQFF	TGTGCCAGTTTACTAGCGGATTACAATGAGCAGTTCTTC
TRBV5-5	TRBJ1-2	.	.	CASSLKLTGAANYGYTF	TGTGCCAGCAGCTTGAAACTGACAGGTGCAGCTAACTATGGCTACACCTTC
TRBV11-1	TRBJ2-7	.	.	CASSHTGTPAYEQYF	TGTGCCAGCAGCCATACCGGGACTCCCGCCTACGAGCAGTACTTC
TRBV7-8	TRBJ2-3	.	.	CASSLIDIGGRALNTQYF	TGTGCCAGCAGCTTAATCGATATAGGGGGGAGGGCCTTGAATACGCAGTATTTT
TRBV19	TRBJ2-7	TRBD1	.	CASSTLQTGVDEQYF	TGTGCCAGTAGTACCCTCCAAACAGGGGTTGACGAGCAGTACTTC
TRBV7-9	TRBJ2-7	.	.	CASSFLGNEQYF	TGTGCCAGCAGCTTCCTCGGGAACGAGCAGTACTTC
TRBV11-1	TRBJ1-2	TRBD1	few	CASSSGQDYGYTF	TGTGCCAGCAGCTCAGGACAGGACTATGGCTACACCTTC
TRBV19	TRBJ2-3	.	.	CASKRGPTDTQYF	TGTGCCAGTAAAAGGGGCCCCACAGATACGCAGTATTTT
TRBV5-1	TRBJ1-4	TRBD1	many	CASSLSRTGEKLFF	TGCGCCAGCAGCTTGTCCCGGACAGGGGAGAAACTGTTTTTT
TRBV6-6	TRBJ2-7	TRBD1	.	CASSSGTGFFSYEQYF	TGTGCCAGCAGTTCCGGGACAGGTTTTTTCTCCTACGAGCAGTACTTC
TRBV5-1	TRBJ1-6	.	.	CASSLGATGADSPLHF	TGCGCCAGCAGCTTGGGGGCGACAGGTGCGGATTCACCCCTCCACTTT
TRBV6-2/TRBV6-3	TRBJ2-4	.	.	CASSPRQRNIQYF	TGTGCCAGCAGCCCTCGACAGAGAAACATTCAGTACTTC
TRBV6-5	TRBJ1-1	TRBD1	.	CASSYVRPPGGLEAFF	TGTGCCAGCAGTTACGTGCGGCCGCCAGGGGGATTAGAAGCTTTCTTT
TRBV7-9	TRBJ1-4	.	.	CASSLGQGGEKLFF	TGTGCCAGCAGCTTAGGCCAGGGAGGAGAAAAACTGTTTTTT
TRBV7-9	TRBJ1-5	.	many	CASSTDRRKGNQPQHF	TGTGCCAGCAGCACCGACAGGAGGAAGGGCAATCAGCCCCAGCATTTT
TRBV4-2	TRBJ1-1	.	.	CASSPRRAPNTEAFF	TGTGCCAGCAGCCCGCGGAGAGCCCCGAACACTGAAGCTTTCTTT
TRBV6-5	TRBJ2-1	.	.	CASRKGRGSYNEQFF	TGTGCCAGCAGAAAGGGCAGGGGCTCCTACAATGAGCAGTTCTTC
TRBV11-2	TRBJ1-2	TRBD1	.	CASKGTGGLGYTF	TGTGCCAGCAAGGGGACAGGGGGTCTTGGCTACACCTTC
TRBV7-9	TRBJ2-3	.	.	CASLQGGFSDTQYF	TGTGCCAGCCTACAGGGGGGGTTCTCAGATACGCAGTATTTT
TRBV6-6	TRBJ1-4	.	.	CASSIGGSDEKLFF	TGTGCCAGCAGTATCGGGGGTTCAGATGAAAAACTGTTTTTT
TRBV24-1	TRBJ2-2	.	.	CATSDLRRGRGDTGELFF	TGTGCCACCAGTGATTTGCGTAGGGGCAGGGGGGACACCGGGGAGCTGTTTTTT
TRBV2	TRBJ1-2	.	once	CASIVSRGNYGYTF	TGTGCCAGCATAGTTTCGCGAGGGAACTATGGCTACACCTTC
TRBV24-1	TRBJ2-3	TRBD1	.	CATSGNRGRTDTQYF	TGTGCCACCAGTGGTAACAGGGGACGGACAGATACGCAGTATTTT
TRBV28	TRBJ1-2	.	.	CASSLAGGLWNGYTF	TGTGCCAGCAGTTTAGCGGGGGGCTTATGGAATGGCTACACCTTC
TRBV7-2	TRBJ1-1	.	.	CASSLGGWETEAFF	TGTGCCAGCAGCTTGGGGGGATGGGAAACTGAAGCTTTCTTT
TRBV5-1	TRBJ2-3	.	.	CASSSRSPDTQYF	TGCGCCAGCAGCTCCCGGTCTCCAGATACGCAGTATTTT
TRBV3-1/TRBV3-2	TRBJ1-1	TRBD1	.	CASSLADRKTTEAFF	TGTGCCAGCAGCCTCGCGGACAGGAAAACTACTGAAGCTTTCTTT
TRBV2	TRBJ2-3	.	.	CASSGGSTQYF	TGTGCCAGCAGTGGAGGGAGCACGCAGTATTTT
TRBV7-3	TRBJ2-2	TRBD1	.	CASSLQGATGELFF	TGTGCCAGCAGCTTACAGGGGGCCACCGGGGAGCTGTTTTTT
TRBV11-2	TRBJ2-1	TRBD2	.	CASSFSGGGSYNEQFF	TGTGCCAGCAGCTTTAGCGGGGGCGGCTCCTACAATGAGCAGTTCTTC
TRBV7-3	TRBJ2-3	.	.	CASSLNPPGSGADTQYF	TGTGCCAGCAGCTTAAACCCCCCGGGATCAGGCGCAGATACGCAGTATTTT
TRBV4-3	TRBJ2-6	.	.	CASSQDPQGGANVLTF	TGCGCCAGCAGCCAAGATCCACAGGGTGGGGCCAACGTCCTGACTTTC
TRBV7-9	TRBJ1-1	.	.	CAILRSSYDTEAFF	TGTGCCATCTTAAGGAGCTCTTACGACACTGAAGCTTTCTTT
TRBV27	TRBJ2-1	.	.	CASTRTAEVNEQFF	TGTGCCAGCACCCGGACAGCTGAGGTAAATGAGCAGTTCTTC
TRBV6-5	TRBJ1-1	.	.	CASTGDSRLTEAFF	TGTGCCAGCACTGGCGACAGTAGGCTCACTGAAGCTTTCTTT
TRBV19	TRBJ1-5	.	once	CASSIRPGQPQHF	TGTGCCAGTAGTATACGTCCCGGGCAGCCCCAGCATTTT
TRBV2	TRBJ2-1	.	.	CASSGWRDNEQFF	TGTGCCAGCAGTGGGTGGCGGGACAATGAGCAGTTCTTC
TRBV5-8	TRBJ1-2	.	once	CASSLVPGGYTF	TGTGCCAGCAGCTTGGTTCCGGGTGGCTACACCTTC
TRBV18	TRBJ2-7	.	.	CASSSTYEQYF	TGTGCCAGTAGTAGTACCTACGAGCAGTACTTC
TRBV7-9	TRBJ1-4	.	.	CASSLLRGAEKLFF	TGTGCCAGCAGCCTCCTTCGGGGTGCTGAAAAACTGTTTTTT
TRBV9	TRBJ2-1	.	many	CASSVVGSGAYNEQFF	TGTGCCAGCAGCGTAGTAGGTAGCGGAGCTTACAATGAGCAGTTCTTC
TRBV7-9	TRBJ1-1	TRBD1	.	CASAQGDTEAFF	TGTGCCAGCGCCCAGGGGGACACTGAAGCTTTCTTT